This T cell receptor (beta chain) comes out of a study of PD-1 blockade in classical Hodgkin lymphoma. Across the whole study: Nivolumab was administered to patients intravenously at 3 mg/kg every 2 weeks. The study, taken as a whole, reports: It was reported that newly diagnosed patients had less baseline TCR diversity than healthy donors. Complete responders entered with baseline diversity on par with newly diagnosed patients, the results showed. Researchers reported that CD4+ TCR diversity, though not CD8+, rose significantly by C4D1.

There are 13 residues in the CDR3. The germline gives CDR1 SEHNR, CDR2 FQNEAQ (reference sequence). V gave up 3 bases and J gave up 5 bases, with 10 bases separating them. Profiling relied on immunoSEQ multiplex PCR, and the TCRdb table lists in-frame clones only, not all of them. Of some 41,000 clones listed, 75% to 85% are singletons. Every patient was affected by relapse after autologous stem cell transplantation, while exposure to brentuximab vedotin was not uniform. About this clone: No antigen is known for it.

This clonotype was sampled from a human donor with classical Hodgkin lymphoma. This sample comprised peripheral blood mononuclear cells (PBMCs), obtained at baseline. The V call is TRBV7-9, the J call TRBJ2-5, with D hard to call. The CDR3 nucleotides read TGTGCCAGCAGCTTTGGGGTCCTCGAGACCCAGTACTTC. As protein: CASSFGVLETQYF.